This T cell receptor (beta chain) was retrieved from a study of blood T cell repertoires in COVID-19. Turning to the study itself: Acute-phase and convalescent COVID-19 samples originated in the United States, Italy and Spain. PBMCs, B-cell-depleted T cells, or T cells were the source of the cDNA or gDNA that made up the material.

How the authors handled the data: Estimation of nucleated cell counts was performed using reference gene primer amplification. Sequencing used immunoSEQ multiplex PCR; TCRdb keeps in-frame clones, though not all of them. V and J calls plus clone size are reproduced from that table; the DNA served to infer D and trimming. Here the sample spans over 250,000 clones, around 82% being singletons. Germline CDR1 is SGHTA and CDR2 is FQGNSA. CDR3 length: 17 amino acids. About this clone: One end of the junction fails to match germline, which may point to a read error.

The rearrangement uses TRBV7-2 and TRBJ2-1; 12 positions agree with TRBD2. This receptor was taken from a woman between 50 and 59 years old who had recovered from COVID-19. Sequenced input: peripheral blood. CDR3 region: CASSLAGGPGSYNEQFF. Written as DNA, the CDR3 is TGTGCCAGCAGCCTAGCGGGGGGGCCTGGCTCCTACAATGAGCAGTTCTTC.